This TCR beta chain derives from a study of T cells in Graves' hyperthyroidism and ophthalmopathy. Template material for amplifying TCR beta CDR3 regions consisted of RNA transcripts. Initially, a first-round RT-PCR of the TCR CDR3 employed the HTBI primer set. TCRdb reanalysed the multiplex PCR reads using MiXCR and keeps one entry per CDR3 protein. The sample records under 400,000 distinct CDR3 sequences, 15% to 20% being singletons. This receptor was taken from a young man with Graves' hyperthyroidism. Source material: blood.

The CDR3 reads CASSLDRGTHQPQHF. The CDR3 DNA sequence: TGTGCCAGCAGCTTGGACCGGGGTACGCACCAGCCCCAGCATTTT. V gene TRBV11-2 combines with J gene TRBJ1-5; D not certain. The CDR3 spans 15 residues. V shed 3 bases and J shed 7 bases, with 16 bases lying between them. Germline values: CDR1 SGHAT, CDR2 FQNNGV.